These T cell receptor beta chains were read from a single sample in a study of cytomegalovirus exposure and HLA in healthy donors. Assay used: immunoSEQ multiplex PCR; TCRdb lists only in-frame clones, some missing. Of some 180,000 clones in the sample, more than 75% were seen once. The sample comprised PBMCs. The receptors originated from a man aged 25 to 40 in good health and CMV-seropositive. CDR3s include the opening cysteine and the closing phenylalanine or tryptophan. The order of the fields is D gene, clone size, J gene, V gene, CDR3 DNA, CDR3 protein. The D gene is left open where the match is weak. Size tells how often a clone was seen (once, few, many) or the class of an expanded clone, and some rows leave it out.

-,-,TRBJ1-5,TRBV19,TGTGCCAGTAGTATTGTCAGTGGCAGAAGCAATCAGCCCCAGCATTTT,CASSIVSGRSNQPQHF
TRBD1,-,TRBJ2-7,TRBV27,TGTGCCAGCAGTTTAAGGAGACAGGGGGCCGGAGAGCAGTACTTC,CASSLRRQGAGEQYF
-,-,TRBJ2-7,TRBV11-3,TGTGCCAGCAGCTTAGTTGATGGAGGCGAGCAGTACTTC,CASSLVDGGEQYF
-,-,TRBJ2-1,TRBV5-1,TGCGCCAGCAGCTTGGGTGGGGGGAGCTCCTACAATGAGCAGTTCTTC,CASSLGGGSSYNEQFF
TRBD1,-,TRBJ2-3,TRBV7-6,TGTGCCAGCAGCCCCCTCACAGGGGGAGGCACAGATACGCAGTATTTT,CASSPLTGGGTDTQYF
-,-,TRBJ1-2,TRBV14,TGTGCCAGCAGCGAGGGACCGTTCTATGGCTACACCTTC,CASSEGPFYGYTF
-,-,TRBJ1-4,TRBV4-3,TGCGCCAGCAGCCAGCGTAGAGCAACTAATGAAAAACTGTTTTTT,CASSQRRATNEKLFF
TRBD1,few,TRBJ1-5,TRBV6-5,TGTGCCAGCAGACAGACAGGGAGGAATCAGCCCCAGCATTTT,CASRQTGRNQPQHF
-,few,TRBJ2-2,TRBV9,TGTGCCAGCAGCGTAGCACAGGTGGACACCGGGGAGCTGTTTTTT,CASSVAQVDTGELFF
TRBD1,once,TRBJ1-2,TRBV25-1,TGTGCCAGCAGTTCCCTGGGGAGAGACAGGGAGGACGGCTACACCTTC,CASSSLGRDREDGYTF
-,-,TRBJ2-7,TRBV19,TGTGCCAGTAGTATAGATCCTACTAGCCTGGGCGAGCAGTACTTC,CASSIDPTSLGEQYF
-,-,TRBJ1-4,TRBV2,TGTGCCAGCAGGGAGGACGGTGTTGAAAAACTGTTTTTT,CASREDGVEKLFF
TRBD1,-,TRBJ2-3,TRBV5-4,TGTGCCAGCAGCTCATTGGGTGAGACAGGGGTCACAGATACGCAGTATTTT,CASSSLGETGVTDTQYF
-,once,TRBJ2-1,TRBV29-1,TGCAGCGTTGCCCCGGGTGGTGAGCAGTTCTTC,CSVAPGGEQFF
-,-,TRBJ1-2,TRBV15,TGTGCCACCAGCAGAGACACCGGGTTCCTCTATGGCTACACCTTC,CATSRDTGFLYGYTF
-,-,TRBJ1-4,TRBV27,TGTGCCAGCAGTTTCCATTATCAGGCAGCGGTTAATGAAAAACTGTTTTTT,CASSFHYQAAVNEKLFF
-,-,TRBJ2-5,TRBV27,TGTGCCAGCAGTCCCGCGCCCCCCCAAGAGACCCAGTACTTC,CASSPAPPQETQYF
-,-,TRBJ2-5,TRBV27,TGTGCCAGCAGTGAGCAAGCTCCCCTGTACCAAGAGACCCAGTACTTC,CASSEQAPLYQETQYF
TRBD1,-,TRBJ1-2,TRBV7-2,TGTGCCAGCAGCGTTACAGGGACAGGGGGTGACTATGGCTACACCTTC,CASSVTGTGGDYGYTF
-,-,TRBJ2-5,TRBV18,TGTGCCAGCTCAGACGACGGATCGGAGACCCAGTACTTC,CASSDDGSETQYF
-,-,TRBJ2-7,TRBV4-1,TGCGCCAGCAGCCCTGGCCAGGTTTCTGTAGGCGAGCAGTACTTC,CASSPGQVSVGEQYF
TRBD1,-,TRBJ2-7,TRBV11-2,TGTGCCAGCAGCTTCGACGACAGGGTTGGTAACGAGCAGTACTTC,CASSFDDRVGNEQYF
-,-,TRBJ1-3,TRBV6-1,TGTGCCAGCGAAGGGTCTGGAAACACCATATATTTT,CASEGSGNTIYF
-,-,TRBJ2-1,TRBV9,TGTGCCAGCAGCGTAGGTAGGAACCCGAGCTCCTACAATGAGCAGTTCTTC,CASSVGRNPSSYNEQFF
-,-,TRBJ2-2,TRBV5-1,TGCGCCAGCAGTTCTGACAGCGGAGTATCTGGGGAGCTGTTTTTT,CASSSDSGVSGELFF
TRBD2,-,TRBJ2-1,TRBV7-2,TGTGCCAGCAGCCCTGGGACTAGCGGGGGAAGGCAGTTCTTC,CASSPGTSGGRQFF
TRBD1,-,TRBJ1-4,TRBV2,TGTGCCAGCGGACAGGGGGCCGTTGAAAAACTGTTTTTT,CASGQGAVEKLFF
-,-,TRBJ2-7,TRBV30,TGTGCCTGGAGCCTGGGGCGCACCTACGAGCAGTACTTC,CAWSLGRTYEQYF
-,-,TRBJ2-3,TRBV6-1,TGTGCCGGGAGGGGGCAGCGCACAGATACGCAGTATTTT,CAGRGQRTDTQYF
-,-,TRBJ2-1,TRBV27,TGTGCCAGCAGTTTCAGTCTTAACAATGAGCAGTTCTTC,CASSFSLNNEQFF
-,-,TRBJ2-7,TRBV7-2,TGTGCCAGCAGCTTTGGACTCCTCTACGAGCAGTACTTC,CASSFGLLYEQYF
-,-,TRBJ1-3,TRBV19,TGTGCCAGTAAAAGAAGGGATCCAGGAAACACCATATATTTT,CASKRRDPGNTIYF
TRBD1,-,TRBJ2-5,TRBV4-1,TGCGCCAGCAGCCAAGAGCCCCAGGGGGCGGAGACCCAGTACTTC,CASSQEPQGAETQYF